The rows below give T cell receptor beta chains drawn from one sample of a study of shared clonotypes between healthy human individuals. Using immunoSEQ multiplex PCR, the repertoire was profiled, and TCRdb retains in-frame clones only, with some absent. The table records about 2 million clones, less than 95% of them present only once. Sequenced material: naive CD8+ T cells sorted from blood. Receptors were obtained from a man younger than 30 in good health. Both conserved end residues are part of each CDR3. Fields, in order: V gene, J gene, CDR3 protein.

v_gene: TRBV9; j_gene: TRBJ2-1; CDR3aa: CASSAGLASSEQFF
v_gene: TRBV28; j_gene: TRBJ2-7; CDR3aa: CASSSMTDSYEQYF
v_gene: TRBV9; j_gene: TRBJ2-7; CDR3aa: CASSVGGVTYEQYF
v_gene: TRBV11-2; j_gene: TRBJ1-1; CDR3aa: CASRFRDTGFPEAFF
v_gene: TRBV7-9; j_gene: TRBJ2-1; CDR3aa: CASSLAGKEQFF
v_gene: TRBV7-9; j_gene: TRBJ2-7; CDR3aa: CASSLGSYEQYF
v_gene: TRBV30; j_gene: TRBJ2-7; CDR3aa: CACTGLPYEQYF
v_gene: TRBV10-3; j_gene: TRBJ2-7; CDR3aa: CAQSGGPTYEQYF
v_gene: TRBV4-1; j_gene: TRBJ1-1; CDR3aa: CASSERVLTEAFF
v_gene: TRBV5-4; j_gene: TRBJ1-1; CDR3aa: CASSPKGDLNTEAFF